In this sample, the clone carrying this T cell receptor (beta chain) turned up a few times. This sample is part of a study of cytomegalovirus exposure and HLA in healthy donors. The V and J ends lost 8 bases and 2 bases respectively, with 10 bases between them. The CDR3 is made up of 14 amino acids. Germline V CDR1 and CDR2: MNHNS, SASEGT. A multiplex PCR was run with 60 Vbeta primers and 13 Jbeta primers. The data were produced by immunoSEQ multiplex PCR, yet TCRdb's version contains in-frame clones alone and is incomplete. The profile shows some 190,000 clones, 65% to 85% of them singletons. This sequence originates from a male donor in good health and CMV-seronegative. Sequencing input: PBMCs. This chain connects TRBV6-1 to TRBJ1-6; D not certain. CDR3: CASSEGAYNSPLHF. DNA of the CDR3: TGTGCCAGCTCTGAGGGAGCCTATAATTCACCCCTCCACTTT.